In its sample, the clone carrying this T cell receptor (beta chain) was seen once. The antigen is undetermined. The junction shows a germline mismatch at one end, possibly a read error. This entry comes from a study of vaccination and CD4 T cells after COVID-19. Overall study: For control cultures, the treatment was a CEFX pool, an HIV-1 Nef pool, or no peptide.

Sequencing of cultured CD4+ T cell DNA used the Oncomine TCR Beta short-read assay. Someone extracted genomic DNA from cultured CD4+ T cells. TCRdb analysed the PCR reads with MiXCR anew, one entry per CDR3 protein. The repertoire holds 3,000 to 4,500 distinct CDR3 sequences, with 20% to 25% as singletons. Germline-derived CDR1 and CDR2 are MNHNS and SASEGT. The CDR3 covers 14 residues. Treatment specified: roughly 11-day PBMC culture with coronavirus spike peptide pools or control peptides (ViraFEST assay). During the years 2011-2018, before the COVID-19 pandemic, the unexposed donor's CD4+ T cells were collected. Cultures used some 2 million PBMCs per well, roughly 9.6 IU/ml IL-2 and about 10 ug/ml peptides.

The chain combines TRBV6-1 with TRBJ2-7; 9 positions match TRBD1. This TCR derives from a human donor in good health. The sample taken for sequencing was CD4+ T cells from blood, cultured in vitro. CDR3 DNA: TGTGCCGGCAGCAGACAGGGGGGAACCTACGAGCAGTACTTC. Its protein is CAGSRQGGTYEQYF.